This T cell receptor (beta chain) comes out of a study of blood T cells in healthy people across ages. Study results and caveats: The percentage of naive T cells correlated strongly with TCR beta diversity.

Note on this clonotype: As yet, its antigen is unknown.

A second PCR of roughly 7 to 11 cycles used a sample-barcoded 5' primer and a J-beta primer mix. A template-switch adaptor with 12 random nucleotides tagged each cDNA molecule. Using its own MiXCR run on the 5' RACE reads, TCRdb lists one record per CDR3 protein. The table includes hundreds of thousands of distinct CDR3 sequences, about 48% detected once. V gave up 8 bases and J gave up 4 bases, with 14 bases separating them. This CDR3 is 13 amino acids long. Germline-derived CDR1 and CDR2 are MNHEY and SVGAGI. No fewer than 5.5 micrograms of total RNA were isolated from every sample. The receptor's source is a man aged 25-45 years in good health. V gene TRBV6-5 combines with J gene TRBJ1-2; unclear D gene. The source material was blood. As DNA, the CDR3 is TGTGCCAGCGTAAAGCGTGAGGGCTATGGCTACACCTTC. This gives the protein CASVKREGYGYTF.